The entry below describes one TCR beta chain. This clonotype was recorded a few times. Its antigen is still unknown. No base qualities exist here, and no much larger clone lies one base off it. The CDR3 contains 15 residues, cysteine and phenylalanine counted. Just the 45-base CDR3 DNA is kept, in frame starting at base 1. CDR1 is given as MDHEN and CDR2 as SYDVKM, both from the germline V gene. V loses 6 bases at its end and J loses 8 bases; junction bases beyond the gene matches: 14. Sequencing relied on an Illumina NovaSeq 6000. TCRalpha and TCRbeta cDNA libraries were constructed by 5'RACE with constant-segment primers, with sample barcodes and unique molecular identifiers being introduced. RNA was extracted from every sample with Trizol reagent. The libraries were amplified in two PCR steps, and the second step added a second sample barcode and Illumina TruSeq adapters. The libraries were sequenced on an Illumina NovaSeq using 2 x 150 bp paired-end reads. In the authors' own workflow: Demultiplexing of reads and collapsing into UMI-guided consensus sequences were performed with migec v1.2.7. With mixcr v2.1.11, UMI consensuses were aligned to TRA and TRB V and J templates and assembled into clonotypes. Expanded or contracted clonotypes were those called significant by both edgeR and NoisET, with noise models trained on biological replicates. For edgeR calls, the cutoffs were a false discovery rate-adjusted p below 0.01 and a log2 fold-change threshold of 1. PCA with hierarchical clustering of max-normalized trajectories of the 1000 most abundant clonotypes was used as exploratory dynamics analysis. Separately sequenced CD4+ and CD8+ repertoires were used to assign the CD4 or CD8 phenotype of responding clones. In TCRdb, the public reads were trimmed at Q25 with fastp and aligned with MiXCR, with productive beta chains retained. CDR3 protein sequences are deduplicated, and each keeps its most common genes and DNA. It is TCRdb's table, rather than the study itself, that gives the V and J calls and clone size. The sample table records some 300,000 distinct CDR3 sequences; 20% to 25% of these occur just once. The ten largest clones capture around 23% of the sample.

The sample belongs to a study of T-cell memory formation after mild COVID-19 (dated by TCRdb to the early 2020s). Study-wide context: TCR sequence clusters from the two donors were largely donor specific. Longitudinal TCRalpha and TCRbeta repertoire sequencing tracked T-cell clones expanding and contracting after mild COVID-19 in a couple of donors. The cohort was made up of two young adult volunteers, one female and one male, who were previously healthy.

Ficoll-Paque density gradient centrifugation was the method used to isolate PBMCs. Results and caveats for the whole study, not just this receptor: From day 15 to 85, contracting clones showed balanced CD4/CD8 phenotypes, whereas a second wave of clones that expanded from day 15 to 37 leaned towards CD4+. SARS-CoV-2 specificity was not confirmed for the second-wave clones peaking on day 37. Contracting CD4+ clones were located mainly in the CM and EM memory subsets, whereas CD8+ clones were found to be enriched in EMRA. Some responding clones were detected in pre-infection memory, which suggested that pre-existing cross-reactive memory T cells had joined the SARS-CoV-2 response. The study included only a couple of mild cases, and larger cohorts that include severe cases with pre-infection samples were judged to be necessary.

What was sequenced was PBMCs or a T cell subset sorted from them (not recorded which). The chain was built from TRBV28 and TRBJ1-2; 8 central bases correspond to TRBD1. The clonotype originates from a man younger than 35 who had mild COVID-19 (a few samples of this study predate the infection). The sample titles of this study are shuffled in the database, so cell type and time point are left out; the donor was told from shared clones. The DNA sequence is given as TGTGCCAGCAGCCCACGCAGGGGGCAGAGGGAGGGCTACACCTTC. This codes for CASSPRRGQREGYTF.